These 29 T cell receptor beta chains share one sample of origin, sequenced in a study of blood T cell repertoires in COVID-19. Measured with immunoSEQ multiplex PCR; TCRdb has only the in-frame clones, and not every one. The sample yields some 130,000 clones, under 90% seen once. The sequencing sample was made of PBMCs or T cells enriched from blood (not recorded which). The origin of the receptors is a man aged 35 to 55 with acute COVID-19.

This chain links TRBV5-6 with TRBJ2-1; the match to TRBD2 covers 11 bases. The germline CDR1 and CDR2 sequences are SGHDT and YYEEEE. With 0 bases clipped from V and 5 bases from J, the junction kept 7 bases outside the gene matches. The CDR3 spans 17 residues. In DNA, the CDR3 is TGTGCCAGCAGCTTGGTTACTAGCGGGAGCTCGCACAATGAGCAGTTCTTC. This encodes CASSLVTSGSSHNEQFF.

This clone came up a few times. The rearrangement joins TRBV5-1 to TRBJ1-1; tentatively, D is TRBD1 (6 bases). There are 13 residues in the CDR3. Between the trimmed V and J ends, which lost 5 bases and 1 base, there was a span of 9 bases. From germline, CDR1 is SGHRS and CDR2 YFSETQ. The CDR3 sequence is CASRVQGNTEAFF. As DNA, the CDR3 is TGCGCCAGCAGGGTACAGGGGAACACTGAAGCTTTCTTT.

The sample holds one count of this clone. The rearrangement links TRBV19 to TRBJ2-7; weak D call: TRBD2 (5 bases). Germline CDR1 is LNHDA and CDR2 is SQIVND (reference sequence). V gave up 1 base and J gave up 0 bases, with 10 bases separating them. CDR3 length equals 15 residues. The CDR3 protein is CASSIGGGFSYEQYF. In DNA form, the CDR3 reads TGTGCCAGTAGTATAGGTGGCGGGTTCTCCTACGAGCAGTACTTC.

The rearrangement uses TRBV9 and TRBJ1-1; no firm D call. With 0 bases removed from V and 4 bases from J, the gap between germline ends came to 7 bases. In germline, CDR1 is SGDLS, CDR2 YYNGEE. The CDR3 loop spans 13 amino acids. The chain's CDR3 is CASSVETGTEAFF. CDR3 coding DNA: TGTGCCAGCAGCGTAGAAACTGGCACTGAAGCTTTCTTT. The full variable domain, completed using reference TRBV9 and TRBJ1-1, is DSGVTQTPKHLITATGQRVTLRCSPRSGDLSVYWYQQSLDQGLQFLIQYYNGEERAKGNILERFSAQQFPDLHSELNLSSLELGDSALYFCASSVETGTEAFFGQGTRLTVV.

Here the CDR3 reads CASSLESEQPQHF. The CDR3 region has the DNA TGTGCCAGCAGCTTGGAATCCGAGCAGCCCCAGCATTTT. The chain uses TRBV5-5 and TRBJ1-5; D unresolved. The germline V gene encodes CDR1 SGHKS and CDR2 YYEKEE (reference sequence). The CDR3 runs 13 residues. With 0 bases removed from V and 7 bases from J, the gap between germline ends came to 8 bases.

This chain uses TRBV14 with TRBJ2-1, with 7 bases that match TRBD2. The CDR3 length is 11 residues. J gave up 7 bases and V 6 bases, and 0 bases lay outside the gene matches. Germline CDR1 is SGHDN and CDR2 is FVKESK. The CDR3 sequence: CASRRGNEQFF. The CDR3 DNA sequence: TGTGCCAGCAGGCGGGGGAATGAGCAGTTCTTC.

J is TRBJ2-7 and V is TRBV5-1, with 8 bases lining up with TRBD1. This CDR3 has 16 residues. Germline CDR1 is SGHRS and CDR2 is YFSETQ. V gave up 6 bases and J gave up 3 bases; unmatched junction bases: 14. The CDR3, as DNA: TGCGCCAGCAACTTAAGTCCCGGACAGGGTTTCTACGAGCAGTACTTC. Translating gives CASNLSPGQGFYEQYF.

The V and J genes are TRBV7-3 and TRBJ1-6, with 8 bases fitting TRBD1. V was clipped by 6 bases and J by 8 bases; unmatched bases: 9. Germline V gene sequence: CDR1 SGHTA, CDR2 FQGTGA. This CDR3 comprises 15 residues. The CDR3 spells CASSLTGTGYSPLHF. The CDR3 nucleotides read TGTGCCAGCAGTCTCACCGGGACAGGATATTCACCCCTCCACTTT.

This chain connects TRBV9 to TRBJ2-7; TRBD2 aligns across 7 bases. Germline loops: CDR1 SGDLS, CDR2 YYNGEE. The V segment lost 3 bases and the J segment 1 base; nucleotides outside the gene matches: 4. The CDR3 length is 14 residues. The CDR3 spells CASSARGDSYEQYF. DNA for the CDR3: TGTGCCAGCAGCGCCCGGGGGGATTCCTACGAGCAGTACTTC. The full variable domain, with the rest looked up from reference TRBV9 and TRBJ2-7, is DSGVTQTPKHLITATGQRVTLRCSPRSGDLSVYWYQQSLDQGLQFLIQYYNGEERAKGNILERFSAQQFPDLHSELNLSSLELGDSALYFCASSARGDSYEQYFGPGTRLTVT.

The genes are TRBV19 and TRBJ1-4; D remains unclear. V shed 7 bases and J shed 0 bases, with 6 bases lying between them. CDR3 length: 13 amino acids. Germline loops: CDR1 LNHDA, CDR2 SQIVND (reference sequence). The CDR3 region is CASIVTTNEKLFF. CDR3 nucleotide sequence: TGTGCCAGTATCGTTACAACTAATGAAAAACTGTTTTTT. Based on the CDR3 plus reference TRBV19 and TRBJ1-4, the full variable domain is DGGITQSPKYLFRKEGQNVTLSCEQNLNHDAMYWYRQDPGQGLRLIYYSQIVNDFQKGDIAEGYSVSREKKESFPLTVTSAQKNPTAFYLCASIVTTNEKLFFGSGTQLSVL.

This clone has more than one count but fewer than ten. This rearrangement joins TRBV28 to TRBJ1-6; tentative D call: TRBD1 (5 bases). This CDR3 spans 16 amino acids. The V gene's germline CDR1 is MDHEN and CDR2 SYDVKM. Trimming left V 6 bases short and J 7 bases short, with 19 bases between. This CDR3 reads CASSPDSRPNNSPLHF. The CDR3 coding sequence is TGTGCCAGCAGCCCCGACAGTCGCCCCAACAATTCACCCCTCCACTTT.

This chain uses TRBV9 with TRBJ2-7; TRBD1 matches 11 bases. Germline loops: CDR1 SGDLS, CDR2 YYNGEE. J was trimmed by 2 bases and V by 3 bases; bases with no gene match: 4. CDR3 length equals 15 residues. The CDR3 is CASSEGQGGTYEQYF. The CDR3 DNA is TGTGCCAGCAGCGAGGGACAGGGGGGGACCTACGAGCAGTACTTC.

V usage is TRBV3-1 (or the pseudogene TRBV3-2) and J usage is TRBJ1-1; D perhaps matches TRBD1 (5 bases). The CDR3 runs 12 residues. In germline, CDR1 is LGHDT, CDR2 YNNKEL (reference sequence). V was cut by 4 bases and J by 8 bases, with 11 bases left in between. The CDR3 nucleotides are TGTGCCAGCAGCCCCGGGGGGGGAGAAGCTTTCTTT. Its protein is CASSPGGGEAFF.

This sequence joins TRBV7-9 and TRBJ1-2; 8 bases agree with TRBD1. Unmatched junction bases numbered 9, after V lost 4 bases and J lost 8 bases. This CDR3 is 14 amino acids long. CDR1 SEHNR and CDR2 FQNEAQ come from the germline V gene (reference sequence). CDR3 nucleotide sequence: TGTGCCAGCAGCTCGTATGGACAGGGAGGCGGCTACACCTTC. It specifies CASSSYGQGGGYTF. Variable domain in full (rest from reference TRBV7-9 and TRBJ1-2): DTGVSQNPRHKITKRGQNVTFRCDPISEHNRLYWYRQTLGQGPEFLTYFQNEAQLEKSRLLSDRFSAERPKGSFSTLEIQRTEQGDSAMYLCASSSYGQGGGYTFGSGTRLTVV.

This clone was seen a handful of times. The V gene is TRBV6-5, the J gene TRBJ1-3, with unresolved D. CDR3 size: 13 residues. Trimming stripped 6 bases from V and 4 bases from J, with 10 bases between. The germline CDR1 and CDR2 sequences are MNHEY and SVGAGI. CDR3 residues: CASSRQKGNTIYF. For the CDR3, the DNA is TGTGCCAGCAGCCGTCAGAAAGGAAACACCATATATTTT.

The V gene is TRBV5-8, the J gene TRBJ2-6; 8 nucleotides align to TRBD1. V was pared by 4 bases and J by 2 bases, with 11 bases of the junction left unmatched. Germline V gene data show CDR1 as SGHTS and CDR2 as YDEGEE. The CDR3 is 18 residues long. Here the CDR3 reads CASSARTGRMPGANVLTF. Written as DNA, the CDR3 is TGTGCCAGCAGCGCGAGGACAGGGCGGATGCCTGGGGCCAACGTCCTGACTTTC.

The J gene is TRBJ2-3, the V gene TRBV11-3; maybe TRBD2 (6 bases). Trimming pared 5 bases from V and 2 bases from J, leaving 14 bases between. CDR3 length equals 15 residues. Germline CDR1 SGHNT, CDR2 YENEEA. This CDR3 reads CASSPGAGSTDTQYF. The CDR3 DNA sequence: TGTGCCAGCAGCCCTGGGGCGGGATCCACAGATACGCAGTATTTT.

The chain combines TRBV4-2 with TRBJ1-2; D is perhaps TRBD1 (5 bases). V was shortened by 0 bases and J by 8 bases, with 16 bases between the two germline ends. CDR3 length: 15 residues. Germline values: CDR1 LGHNA, CDR2 YNFKEQ. CDR3 DNA sequence: TGTGCCAGCAGCCAAGAGAAGCAGGGAGGAGGCGGCTACACCTTC. Its protein product is CASSQEKQGGGGYTF.

This clone came up once. This rearrangement joins TRBV6-5 to TRBJ1-4; TRBD1 might be the D (5 bases). Trimming removed 3 bases at V and 8 bases at J, with 13 bases between. The V gene's germline CDR1 is MNHEY and CDR2 SVGAGI. There are 14 residues in the CDR3. The CDR3 spells CASSYSRGQEKLFF. CDR3 in DNA: TGTGCCAGCAGTTATAGTAGGGGTCAGGAAAAACTGTTTTTT.

This clone was detected only a few times. The sample contains more than one DNA sequence encoding this CDR3. This chain uses TRBV7-3 with TRBJ2-5; D might be TRBD2 (5 bases). The germline V gene has CDR1 SGHTA and CDR2 FQGTGA. This CDR3 has 13 residues. V lost 3 bases and J lost 4, with 9 bases in between. The CDR3 here is CASSFAGGETQYF. CDR3 nucleotide sequence: TGTGCCAGCAGCTTTGCAGGAGGAGAGACCCAGTACTTC.

The chain uses TRBV2 and TRBJ1-1; D is unresolved. This CDR3 is 13 amino acids long. Germline CDR1 reads SNHLY; CDR2 reads FYNNEI. Trimming took 4 bases from V and 1 from J, leaving 7 bases between them. CDR3 protein: CASSGGSNTEAFF. Written as DNA, the CDR3 is TGTGCCAGCAGTGGAGGGTCGAACACTGAAGCTTTCTTT.

V and J are TRBV6-5 and TRBJ2-3; 9 nucleotides agree with TRBD2. The CDR3 sequence is 16 residues long. With V trimmed by 1 base and J by 3 bases, 5 bases remained unmatched. CDR1 is MNHEY, CDR2 SVGAGI, per germline. The CDR3 protein is CASSYYLTSGTDTQYF. Written as DNA, the CDR3 is TGTGCCAGCAGTTACTATCTGACTAGCGGAACAGATACGCAGTATTTT.

This chain uses TRBV6-5 with TRBJ2-7, with TRBD1 identical over 7 bases. The ends lost 4 bases at V and 7 bases at J; junction bases unmatched: 10. CDR1 and CDR2 from the germline V gene are MNHEY and SVGAGI. There are 14 residues in the CDR3. The CDR3 loop is CASSSHRQGREQYF. CDR3 bases: TGTGCCAGCAGTTCACACCGACAGGGAAGGGAGCAGTACTTC.

CDR3 DNA: TGTGCCAGCCCAGGGCAGGGGGCCTACAATGAGCAGTTCTTC. Translation gives CASPGQGAYNEQFF. The chain joins TRBV2 to TRBJ2-1, with TRBD1 matching over 7 bases. Germline lookup yields CDR1 SNHLY and CDR2 FYNNEI. This CDR3 is built from 14 residues. The J segment lost 2 bases and the V segment lost 8 bases, leaving 6 bases of the junction unmatched.

The chain has TRBV21-1 and TRBJ2-5; the listed D gene, TRBD2, was not tested against the DNA. TRBV21-1 is recorded as a pseudogene. CDR3 length: 16 residues. The CDR3 bases are TGTGCCAGCAGCGCAAGAGTCGGGACTCGAGGGGAGACCCAGTACTTC. It specifies CASSARVGTRGETQYF.

The chain couples TRBV28 to TRBJ2-7; weak D call: TRBD2 (6 bases). CDR3 size: 14 residues. V was cut by 4 bases and J by 4 bases, with 14 bases left in between. CDR1 and CDR2 (germline): MDHEN, SYDVKM. As DNA, the CDR3 is TGTGCCAGCAGTTCCAACATGGGGGGTTACGAGCAGTACTTC. The encoded protein is CASSSNMGGYEQYF.

The rearrangement links TRBV6-6 to TRBJ1-6, with 10 bases matching TRBD1. The length of the CDR3 is 13 residues. Trimming removed 6 bases from V and 14 bases from J; junction bases left unmatched: 7. Germline loops: CDR1 MNHNY, CDR2 SVGAGI (reference sequence). CDR3 DNA: TGTGCCAGCAGCACCGGGACAGGGGTTTCCCTCCACTTT. Amino acid sequence: CASSTGTGVSLHF.

V is TRBV6-2 or TRBV6-3 and J is TRBJ1-5; D call uncertain. V was cut by 6 bases and J by 4 bases, with 13 bases left in between. CDR3 length equals 14 residues. Germline CDR1 is MNHEY and CDR2 is SVGEGT. The CDR3 coding sequence is TGTGCCAGCAGCCTATCGACGGGTAATCAGCCCCAGCATTTT. This encodes CASSLSTGNQPQHF.

The chain is built from TRBV5-1 and TRBJ2-7; TRBD1 matches at 8 bases. The germline V gene encodes CDR1 SGHRS and CDR2 YFSETQ. V lost 0 bases and J lost 0; bases outside the gene matches: 2. The CDR3 totals 15 residues. CDR3 residues: CASSLDGQGSYEQYF. In nucleotides, the CDR3 is TGCGCCAGCAGCTTGGACGGACAGGGCTCCTACGAGCAGTACTTC. The whole variable domain, filled in from reference TRBV5-1 and TRBJ2-7, reads KAGVTQTPRYLIKTRGQQVTLSCSPISGHRSVSWYQQTPGQGLQFLFEYFSETQRNKGNFPGRFSGRQFSNSRSEMNVSTLELGDSALYLCASSLDGQGSYEQYFGPGTRLTVT.